The sequence of this T cell receptor (beta chain) was determined in a study of blood T cell repertoires in COVID-19 (dated by TCRdb to about 2020). Looking at the study overall: Samples covering the acute and convalescent phases of COVID-19 were provided by collaborators in the United States, Italy and Spain. The prospective study material was composed of cDNA or gDNA derived from T cells, B-cell-depleted T cells, or PBMCs. Subjects who had been exposed to COVID-19, were actively infected with it, or had recovered from it provided the deeply sampled blood TCRbeta repertoires that made up the dataset. The repertoires were released in a freely available public database intended as a resource for research on the immune response to SARS-CoV-2. The samples were drawn from two sources: the first 160 participants of the ongoing ImmuneRACE study, and fewer than 1,500 subjects contributed by 6 global collaborators. A de-identified subject ID, COVID-19 status, age in years and sex were almost always included in the sample metadata. HLA class I and class II types, where available, came from metadata supplied by the sample provider rather than from assay-based typing.

The CDR1 and CDR2 encoded by the germline V gene are SGDLS and YYNGEE. Trimmed from V: 5 bases; trimmed from J: 8 bases; junction bases lacking a gene match: 11. The CDR3 sequence holds 16 residues, the cysteine and phenylalanine included. Here the CDR3 DNA is all that survives: 48 bases in frame from base 1. Collaborating institutions collected whole blood in K2EDTA tubes following their own protocols. For TCRbeta analysis, collaborator samples were shipped as frozen whole blood, as isolated PBMCs, or as DNA extracted from either sample type. Summary of the overall study and its limitations: How much clinical and demographic metadata was included differed by source and by participant, and the metadata was provided uncurated.

As concerns this clone: Its antigen is unknown. Base qualities were left out, and no much larger clone turns up one base away.

TCRbeta CDR3 regions were amplified from genomic DNA using the immunoSEQ Assay, a bias-controlled multiplex PCR. The original methods were these. The number of nucleated cells in each sample was estimated by amplification of reference gene primers within the assay. Sequence reads were collapsed and filtered to measure the absolute abundance of every unique TCRbeta CDR3 rearrangement. For each sample, productive Simpson clonality was calculated by taking the square root of Simpson's diversity index across productive rearrangements. What TCRdb holds here is the immuneACCESS table cut down to in-frame rearrangements. Part of the clones is not present; checked against another copy, under half of the missing clones reflect an unresolved V gene, and the others are unexplained. D and trimming were read from the DNA, whereas the V and J calls and clone size are those reported in that table. The sample table contains some 200,000 clones; only one count was recorded for approximately 84% of them. Clones ranked in the top ten supply approximately 2.5% of the sample.

This chain joins TRBV9 to TRBJ2-1; TRBD1 matches 12 bases in the middle. This TCR derives from a woman aged 60-70 years with acute or convalescent COVID-19. The sequenced material came from peripheral blood. The nucleotides read TGTGCCAGCAGTCCAATACCGGGACAGGGGGCCTATGAGCAGTTCTTC. This sequence encodes CASSPIPGQGAYEQFF.